This note documents a single TCR beta chain sequence. There is no known antigen for this receptor. Per-base quality was not reported, and no clone a single base away is much larger than it. The CDR3 regions of human TCRbeta chains were analyzed by immunosequencing. The paper's processing steps were these. TCRs in the repertoires were matched against a reference library of SARS-CoV-2-specific TCRs that had been generated with the MIRA antigen-specificity platform. Breadth was defined as the fraction of unique TCRs that were SARS-CoV-2-associated. Depth was defined as the fraction of total T cells that were SARS-CoV-2-associated. Using the MIRA data, every spike-specific TCR was mapped to the spike region that the TCR reacted to and assigned to either a CD4 or a CD8 class. Log10-transformed breadth and depth values were compared by one-way ANOVA with Sidak's multiple comparisons tests. TCRdb limited this immuneACCESS table to in-frame rearrangements with V and J called. A share of clones is missing; checked studies link under half to unresolved V genes, and the rest is unexplained. That table supplies the V and J calls and clone size; D and trimming were determined from the DNA. The sample includes fewer than 70,000 clones, with 80% to 90% observed a single time. The ten largest make up 6% to 7.5% of the sample.

After removal of 0 bases from V and 6 bases from J, the junction retains 7 bases not matched to a gene. Including the terminal cysteine and phenylalanine, the CDR3 comprises 16 residues. Only the CDR3 region is kept as DNA, spanning 48 bases read in frame from base 1. Based on the germline V gene (reference sequence), the CDR1 and CDR2 sequences are LNHNV and YYDKDF. This sample is drawn from a study of T cell responses to AZD1222 COVID-19 vaccine (dated by TCRdb to the early 2020s). About the study as a whole: A total of just over 230 trial participants underwent TCR sequencing, of whom 200 to 220 had received two doses of AZD1222 and around 25 had received two doses of the MenACWY control vaccine. Trial participants were enrolled into age subgroups of 18-55, 56-69 and 70-plus years, which contained approximately 150, 28 and 58 TCR-sequenced participants, respectively.

The full study reports these points: Only five to seven AZD1222 recipients were SARS-CoV-2 seropositive at baseline, limiting conclusions about previously exposed vaccinees. The 56-69-year group was small, and its depth increase did not reach significance, likely because of low power. Epitopes outside the regions mutated in the B.1.351 and B.1.1.7 variants were reportedly recognized by nearly half of the unique spike-specific TCRs. No day 14 peak-response samples were available, so repertoires were characterized only after the peak T cell response. CD4 TCRs associated with the vaccine covered the entire spike protein, and the dominant responses were in regions 160-218 and 743-854. After two AZD1222 doses, spike-specific TCR breadth and depth were significantly higher than at day 0 and than in MenACWY recipients. Participants were mostly white British, with more females than males. The authors suggested clonal diversity may have been underestimated.

Per the publication, the time point label means: about 28 days (+/-7) after the second vaccine dose. AZD1222 recipients given second doses at about 4 weeks or at about 12 weeks were pooled, since spike-specific TCR depth and breadth were not found to differ between the two schedules. Vaccinee samples came from UK trials COV001 and COV002, including a single-blind randomized controlled phase 2/3 trial of AZD1222 (ChAdOx1 nCoV-19) in healthy adults. Trial participant PBMC samples were collected at day 0 and day 28 after the second dose for TCRbeta chain sequencing. This material consisted of peripheral blood, taken 28 days after the second AZD1222 dose. Recombination linked TRBV15 to TRBJ2-2; TRBD1 agrees with 7 junctional bases. The sequence was obtained from an adult who received the AZD1222 COVID-19 vaccine. The sequenced DNA is TGTGCCACCAGCAGAGATCGGGACAGTATCTCCGGGGAGCTGTTTTTT. Its protein product is CATSRDRDSISGELFF.